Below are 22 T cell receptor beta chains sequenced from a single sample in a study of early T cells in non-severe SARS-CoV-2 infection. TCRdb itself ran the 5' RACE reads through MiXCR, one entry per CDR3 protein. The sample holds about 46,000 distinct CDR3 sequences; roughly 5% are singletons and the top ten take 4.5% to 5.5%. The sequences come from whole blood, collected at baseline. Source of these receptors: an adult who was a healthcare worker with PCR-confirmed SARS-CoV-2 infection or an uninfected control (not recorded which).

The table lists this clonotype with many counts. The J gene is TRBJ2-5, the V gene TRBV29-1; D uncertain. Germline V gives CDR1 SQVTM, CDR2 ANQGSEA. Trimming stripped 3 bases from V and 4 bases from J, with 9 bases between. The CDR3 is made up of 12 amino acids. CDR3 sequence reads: CSVEVSTETQYF. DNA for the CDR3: TGCAGCGTTGAGGTCAGCACAGAGACCCAGTACTTC.

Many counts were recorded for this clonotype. CDR3 residues: CSVGTDNEQFF. The CDR3 DNA reads TGCAGCGTTGGGACGGACAATGAGCAGTTCTTC. The chain uses TRBV29-1 and TRBJ2-1; D gene uncertain. V was trimmed by 4 bases and J by 5 bases, leaving 6 bases between them. Germline assignment: CDR1 SQVTM and CDR2 ANQGSEA. The CDR3 is 11 amino acids.

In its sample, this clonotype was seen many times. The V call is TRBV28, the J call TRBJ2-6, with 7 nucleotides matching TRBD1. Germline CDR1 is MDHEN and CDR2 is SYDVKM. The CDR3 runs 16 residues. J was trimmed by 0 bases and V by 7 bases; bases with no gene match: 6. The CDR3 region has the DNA TGTGCCAGCACCCCGGGACAGAGCTCTGGGGCCAACGTCCTGACTTTC. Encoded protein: CASTPGQSSGANVLTF.

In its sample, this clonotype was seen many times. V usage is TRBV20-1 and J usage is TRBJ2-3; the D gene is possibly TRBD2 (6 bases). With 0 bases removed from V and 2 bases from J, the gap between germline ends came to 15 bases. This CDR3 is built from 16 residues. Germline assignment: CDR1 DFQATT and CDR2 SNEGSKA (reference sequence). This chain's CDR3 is CSARDQWGDLTDTQYF. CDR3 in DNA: TGCAGTGCTAGAGATCAATGGGGGGACCTCACAGATACGCAGTATTTT.

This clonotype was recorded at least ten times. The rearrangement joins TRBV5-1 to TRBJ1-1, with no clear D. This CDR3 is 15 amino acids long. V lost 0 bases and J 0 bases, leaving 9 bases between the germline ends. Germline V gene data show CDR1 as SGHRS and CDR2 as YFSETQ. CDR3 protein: CASSLANRVNTEAFF. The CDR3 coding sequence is TGCGCCAGCAGCTTGGCCAATAGGGTGAACACTGAAGCTTTCTTT.

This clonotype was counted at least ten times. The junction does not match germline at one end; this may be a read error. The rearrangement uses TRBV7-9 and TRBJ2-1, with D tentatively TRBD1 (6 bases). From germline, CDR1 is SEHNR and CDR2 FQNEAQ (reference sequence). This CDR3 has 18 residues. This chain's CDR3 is CASSLLPIVPGQHYTPLF. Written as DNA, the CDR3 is TGTGCCAGCAGCTTATTGCCCATCGTGCCGGGACAACATTACACCCCGCTCTTC.

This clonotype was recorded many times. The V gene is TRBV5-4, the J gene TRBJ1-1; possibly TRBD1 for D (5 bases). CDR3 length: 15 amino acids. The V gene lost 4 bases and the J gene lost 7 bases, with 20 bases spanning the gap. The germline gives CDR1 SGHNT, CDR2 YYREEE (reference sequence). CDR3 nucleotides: TGTGCCAGCAGCGCCTCCCCAGGGCCTATTATTGAAGCTTTCTTT. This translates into CASSASPGPIIEAFF.

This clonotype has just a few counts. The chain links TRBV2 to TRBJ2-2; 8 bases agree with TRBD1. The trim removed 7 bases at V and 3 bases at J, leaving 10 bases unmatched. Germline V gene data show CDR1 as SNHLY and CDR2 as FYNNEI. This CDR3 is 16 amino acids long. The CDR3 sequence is CASTRDGQGDTGELFF. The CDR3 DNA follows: TGTGCCAGCACTCGGGACGGACAGGGCGACACCGGGGAGCTGTTTTTT.

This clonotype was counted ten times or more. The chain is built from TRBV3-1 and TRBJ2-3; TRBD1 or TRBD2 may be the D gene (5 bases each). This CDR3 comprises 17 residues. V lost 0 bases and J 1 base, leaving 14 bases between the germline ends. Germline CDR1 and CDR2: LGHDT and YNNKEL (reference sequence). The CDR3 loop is CASSQDRGETGTDTQYF. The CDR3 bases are TGTGCCAGCAGCCAAGATAGAGGGGAGACTGGCACAGATACGCAGTATTTT.

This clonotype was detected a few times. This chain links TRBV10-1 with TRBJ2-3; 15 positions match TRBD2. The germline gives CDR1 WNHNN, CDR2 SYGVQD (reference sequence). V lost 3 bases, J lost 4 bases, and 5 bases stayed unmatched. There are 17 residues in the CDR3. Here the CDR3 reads CASSDGTSGRISDTQYF. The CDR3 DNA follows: TGCGCCAGCAGTGACGGGACTAGCGGGAGGATTTCAGATACGCAGTATTTT.

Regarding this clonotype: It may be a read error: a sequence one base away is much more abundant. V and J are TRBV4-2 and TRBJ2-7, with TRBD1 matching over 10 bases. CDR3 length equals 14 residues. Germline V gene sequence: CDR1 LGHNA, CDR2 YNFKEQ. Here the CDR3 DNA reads TGTGTCAGCAGCCAAGGGGGACAGGGGTACGAGCAGTACTTC. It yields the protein CVSSQGGQGYEQYF.

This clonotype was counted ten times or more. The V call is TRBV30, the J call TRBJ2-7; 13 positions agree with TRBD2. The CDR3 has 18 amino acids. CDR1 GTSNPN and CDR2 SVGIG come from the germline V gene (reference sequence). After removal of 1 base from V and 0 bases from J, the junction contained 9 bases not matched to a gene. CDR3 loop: CAWSATSGRAVTSYEQYF. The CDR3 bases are TGTGCCTGGAGTGCAACTAGCGGGAGGGCCGTAACCTCCTACGAGCAGTACTTC.

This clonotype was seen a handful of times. The CDR3, as DNA: TGTGCCAGCAGTTACCCTCCTGAAGAGCAGTACTTC. Amino acid sequence: CASSYPPEEQYF. V and J are TRBV6-6 and TRBJ2-7, with D unclear. Trimming took off 2 bases at V and 7 bases at J, with 9 bases between the two ends. Germline lookup yields CDR1 MNHNY and CDR2 SVGAGI (reference sequence). The CDR3 runs to 12 residues.

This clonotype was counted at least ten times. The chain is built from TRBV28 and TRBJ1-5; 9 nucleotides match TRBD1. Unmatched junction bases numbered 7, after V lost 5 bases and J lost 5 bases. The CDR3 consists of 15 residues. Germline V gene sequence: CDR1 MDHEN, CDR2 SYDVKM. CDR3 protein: CASSAPGQGYQPQHF. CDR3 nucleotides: TGTGCCAGCAGTGCACCGGGACAGGGCTATCAGCCCCAGCATTTT.

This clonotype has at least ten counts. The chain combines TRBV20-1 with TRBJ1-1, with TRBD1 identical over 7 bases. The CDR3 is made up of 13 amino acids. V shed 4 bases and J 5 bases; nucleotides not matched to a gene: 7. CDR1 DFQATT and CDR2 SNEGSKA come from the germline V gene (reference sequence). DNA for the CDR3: TGCAGTGCTAAGGGGGCGGAGGAGACTGAAGCTTTCTTT. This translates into CSAKGAEETEAFF.

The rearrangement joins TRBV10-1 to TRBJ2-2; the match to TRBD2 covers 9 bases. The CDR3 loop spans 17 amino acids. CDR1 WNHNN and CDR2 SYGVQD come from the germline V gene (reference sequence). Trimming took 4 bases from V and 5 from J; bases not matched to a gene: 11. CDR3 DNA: TGCGCCAGCAGTGGTGGTGTAGCGGGAGTGGGGACCGGGGAGCTGTTTTTT. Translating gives CASSGGVAGVGTGELFF.

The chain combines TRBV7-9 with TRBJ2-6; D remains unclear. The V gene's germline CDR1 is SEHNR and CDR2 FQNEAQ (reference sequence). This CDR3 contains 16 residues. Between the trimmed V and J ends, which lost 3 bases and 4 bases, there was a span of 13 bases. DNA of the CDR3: TGTGCCAGCAGCTTGCAGACCTTACTCGGGGCCAACGTCCTGACTTTC. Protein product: CASSLQTLLGANVLTF.

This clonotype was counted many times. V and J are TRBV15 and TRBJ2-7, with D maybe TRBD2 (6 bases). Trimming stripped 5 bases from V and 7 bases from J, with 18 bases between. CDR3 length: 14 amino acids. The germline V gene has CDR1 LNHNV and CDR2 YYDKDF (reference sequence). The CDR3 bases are TGTGCCACCAGCGGCGGGACTTCCAAAAAGGAGCAGTACTTC. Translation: CATSGGTSKKEQYF.

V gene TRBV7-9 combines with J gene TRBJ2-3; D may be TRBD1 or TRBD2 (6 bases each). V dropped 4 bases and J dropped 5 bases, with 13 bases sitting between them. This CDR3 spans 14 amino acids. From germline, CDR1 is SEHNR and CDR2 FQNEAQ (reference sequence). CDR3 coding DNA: TGTGCCAGCAGCTCATCCAGGGGAGGAGATACGCAGTATTTT. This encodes CASSSSRGGDTQYF.

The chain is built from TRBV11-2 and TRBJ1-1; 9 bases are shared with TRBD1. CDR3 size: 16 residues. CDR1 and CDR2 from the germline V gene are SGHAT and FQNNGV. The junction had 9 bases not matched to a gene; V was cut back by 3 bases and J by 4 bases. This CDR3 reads CASSLRTGDGITEAFF. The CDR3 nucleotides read TGTGCCAGCAGCTTGAGGACAGGGGACGGGATCACTGAAGCTTTCTTT.

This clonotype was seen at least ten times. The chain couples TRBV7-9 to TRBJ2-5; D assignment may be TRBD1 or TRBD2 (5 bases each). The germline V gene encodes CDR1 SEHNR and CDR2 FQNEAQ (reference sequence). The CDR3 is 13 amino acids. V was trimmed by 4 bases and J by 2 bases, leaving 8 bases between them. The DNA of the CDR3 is TGTGCCAGCAGCTCGGGACCACAAGAGACCCAGTACTTC. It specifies CASSSGPQETQYF. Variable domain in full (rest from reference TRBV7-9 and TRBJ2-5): DTGVSQNPRHKITKRGQNVTFRCDPISEHNRLYWYRQTLGQGPEFLTYFQNEAQLEKSRLLSDRFSAERPKGSFSTLEIQRTEQGDSAMYLCASSSGPQETQYFGPGTRLLVL.

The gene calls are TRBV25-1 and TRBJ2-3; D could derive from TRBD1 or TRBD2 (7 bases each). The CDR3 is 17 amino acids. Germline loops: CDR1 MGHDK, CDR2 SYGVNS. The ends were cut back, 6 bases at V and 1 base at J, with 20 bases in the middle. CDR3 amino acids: CASSSSGGGRGTDTQYF. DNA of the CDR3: TGTGCCAGCAGCTCCTCAGGGGGGGGGCGAGGCACAGATACGCAGTATTTT. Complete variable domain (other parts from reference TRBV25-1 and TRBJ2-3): EADIYQTPRYLVIGTGKKITLECSQTMGHDKMYWYQQDPGMELHLIHYSYGVNSTEKGDLSSESTVSRIRTEHFPLTLESARPSHTSQYLCASSSSGGGRGTDTQYFGPGTRLTVL.